What follows are 10 T cell receptor beta chains derived from one specimen sequenced in a study of T cells in Graves' hyperthyroidism and ophthalmopathy. RNA transcripts provided the source from which TCR beta CDR3 regions were amplified. When the TCR CDR3 underwent first-round RT-PCR, the HTBI primer set was used. TCRdb fed the multiplex PCR reads into MiXCR, producing one record per CDR3 protein. In the table there are 610,000 or so distinct CDR3 sequences, just over 45% of which are singletons. Source material: peripheral blood or thyroid tissue (not recorded which). These receptor sequences come from a woman between 18 and 30 years old with Graves' hyperthyroidism.

This clonotype was recorded a few times. The V gene is TRBV2, the J gene TRBJ1-5, with no clear D. Trimming took 6 bases from V and 12 from J, leaving 3 bases between them. Germline V gives CDR1 SNHLY, CDR2 FYNNEI. The CDR3 sequence is 8 residues long. The CDR3 sequence: CASRNQHF. The DNA for the CDR3 is TGTGCCAGCAGGAACCAGCATTTT.

This clonotype was counted many times. This chain links TRBV5-4 with TRBJ2-5; perhaps TRBD1 as D (6 bases). The germline V gene encodes CDR1 SGHNT and CDR2 YYREEE (reference sequence). The V end lost 6 bases, the J end lost 4 bases, and 13 bases lay between the germline ends. The CDR3 runs to 13 residues. The CDR3 coding sequence is TGTGCCAGCAACCCCAGGGGTGGAGAGACCCAGTACTTC. This gives the protein CASNPRGGETQYF.

The chain joins TRBV20-1 to TRBJ2-3, with 7 bases matching TRBD1. Germline CDR1 and CDR2: DFQATT and SNEGSKA (reference sequence). V was clipped by 7 bases and J by 0 bases; unmatched bases: 7. The CDR3 sequence is 14 residues long. The CDR3 region is CSGLRDSSTDTQYF. For the CDR3, the DNA is TGCAGTGGGCTCCGGGACAGCAGCACAGATACGCAGTATTTT.

This clonotype was observed a few times. The rearrangement joins TRBV20-1 to TRBJ1-2; D call uncertain. CDR1 DFQATT and CDR2 SNEGSKA come from the germline V gene (reference sequence). Trimming stripped 3 bases from V and 8 bases from J, with 4 bases between. This CDR3 is 9 amino acids long. CDR3 sequence reads: CSASSGYTF. CDR3 DNA sequence: TGCAGTGCTAGTAGCGGCTACACCTTC.

This clonotype appeared a few times. This rearrangement joins TRBV18 to TRBJ1-2; D is uncertain. The germline gives CDR1 KGHSH, CDR2 LQKENI. CDR3 length equals 15 residues. V was cut by 0 bases and J by 0 bases, with 8 bases left in between. CDR3 in amino acids: CASSPPWWTNYGYTF. CDR3 in DNA: TGTGCCAGCTCACCACCGTGGTGGACTAACTATGGCTACACCTTC.

The rearrangement uses TRBV24-1 and TRBJ2-5; D could derive from TRBD1 or TRBD2 (5 bases each). Germline CDR1 and CDR2: KGHDR and SFDVKD. The CDR3 is made up of 17 amino acids. The V end was cut by 8 bases, the J end by 4 bases, with 25 bases between. DNA of the CDR3: TGTGCCACCATTTCGTGGGCCGGGGCGGTTGGTCCAGAGACCCAGTACTTC. The encoded protein is CATISWAGAVGPETQYF.

This clonotype came up a few times. The V and J genes are TRBV18 and TRBJ1-1; D ambiguous. The length of the CDR3 is 12 residues. Germline-derived CDR1 and CDR2 are KGHSH and LQKENI. V was clipped by 2 bases and J by 10 bases, with 11 bases between them. CDR3 in DNA: TGTGCCAGCTCACCAACCCCTTCCGGAGCTTTCTTT. This translates into CASSPTPSGAFF.

The chain links TRBV7-2 to TRBJ2-5, with D unresolved. Germline loops: CDR1 SGHTA, CDR2 FQGNSA. The CDR3 covers 14 residues. V was pared by 1 base and J by 5 bases, with 11 bases between. The CDR3 loop is CASSLVPTGETQYF. The CDR3 DNA reads TGTGCCAGCAGCTTAGTCCCGACCGGGGAGACCCAGTACTTC. Supplemented by reference TRBV7-2 and TRBJ2-5, the full variable domain reads GAGVSQSPSNKVTEKGKDVELRCDPISGHTALYWYRQSLGQGLEFLIYFQGNSAPDKSGLPSDRFSAERTGGSVSTLTIQRTQQEDSAVYLCASSLVPTGETQYFGPGTRLLVL.

The sample holds many counts of this clonotype. The chain joins TRBV20-1 to TRBJ2-7; D gene uncertain. V lost 4 bases, J lost 0 bases, and 16 bases lay in between. Germline CDR1 and CDR2: DFQATT and SNEGSKA (reference sequence). CDR3 length equals 15 residues. The CDR3 loop is CSATFRPLSSYEQYF. The CDR3 DNA is TGCAGTGCTACCTTTCGACCCCTAAGCTCCTACGAGCAGTACTTC.

The chain employs TRBV29-1 and TRBJ1-2; tentative D call: TRBD1 (5 bases). This CDR3 has 13 amino acids. Germline V gene sequence: CDR1 SQVTM, CDR2 ANQGSEA. V lost 8 bases, J lost 2 bases, and 15 bases lay in between. The CDR3 bases are TGCAGCTCTACAGGTCCGGTGAACTATGGCTACACCTTC. This gives the protein CSSTGPVNYGYTF.